This TCR beta chain was obtained from a study of cytomegalovirus exposure and HLA in healthy donors. A multiplex PCR was run with 60 Vbeta primers and 13 Jbeta primers. Some clones are missing from TCRdb's copy, which holds only in-frame ones; the method was immunoSEQ multiplex PCR. This sample's table has about 130,000 clones. The CDR3 sequence is 16 residues long. The chain links TRBV21-1 to TRBJ2-5; no DNA check was done on the table's D call, TRBD2. TRBV21-1 is labeled a pseudogene. The sequenced sample consisted of PBMCs. The source of this sequence is a man aged 25 to 45 in good health and CMV-seronegative. CDR3 coding DNA: TGTGCCAGCAGCAAAGCGGCCGGGAGACCCGTAGAGACCCAGTACTTC. Translating it yields CASSKAAGRPVETQYF.